The 20 T cell receptor beta chains listed next were all sequenced from one sample in a study of Graves' ophthalmopathy and Graves' hyperthyroidism. Amplified material comprised TCR beta CDR3 regions derived from RNA transcripts. First-round RT-PCR relied on HTBI primers, and a second-round multiplex PCR came next. TCRdb used MiXCR to reprocess the multiplex PCR reads, holding one entry per CDR3 protein. This table has a few hundred thousand distinct CDR3 sequences, 15% appearing once. The sequencing input was peripheral blood. Receptors were obtained from a woman aged 18-29 years with stable Graves' hyperthyroidism.

This clonotype was seen repeatedly, ten times or more. The chain carries TRBV7-3 and TRBJ2-5; D ambiguous. This CDR3 has 13 amino acids. V lost 1 base and J 7 bases, leaving 10 bases between the germline ends. Germline CDR1 SGHTA, CDR2 FQGTGA. CDR3 residues: CASSLNDMGTQYF. The CDR3 DNA reads TGTGCCAGCAGCTTAAATGATATGGGGACCCAGTACTTC.

This clonotype was seen at least ten times. The chain links TRBV6-2 or TRBV6-3 to TRBJ2-5; 8 nucleotides match TRBD1. The V segment lost 5 bases and the J segment 5 bases; nucleotides outside the gene matches: 1. Germline lookup yields CDR1 MNHEY and CDR2 SVGEGT. The CDR3 runs 12 residues. CDR3 sequence: CASSRTGETQYF. Written as DNA, the CDR3 is TGTGCCAGCAGTCGGACAGGGGAGACCCAGTACTTC.

This clonotype was recorded many times. This chain links TRBV12-3 or TRBV12-4 with TRBJ1-5; a weak D match, TRBD1 (5 bases). V was cut by 3 bases and J by 6 bases, with 12 bases left in between. CDR3 size: 14 residues. CDR3 sequence reads: CASSFLGVGQPQHF. The DNA of the CDR3 is TGTGCCAGCAGTTTTTTAGGGGTAGGTCAGCCCCAGCATTTT.

A remark on this clonotype: Given a much more abundant clone one base away, this may be a read error. V gene TRBV24-1 combines with J gene TRBJ2-7; TRBD1 or TRBD2 may be the D gene (5 bases each). V dropped 4 bases and J dropped 0 bases, with 15 bases sitting between them. This CDR3 is 16 amino acids long. CDR1 and CDR2 (germline): KGHDR, SFDVKD. The DNA of the CDR3 is TGTGCCACCAGTGAATCCGGGACCAATAGCTCCTACGAGCAGTACTTC. Protein sequence: CATSESGTNSSYEQYF.

There are many counts of this clonotype. The V and J genes are TRBV7-2 and TRBJ1-6; the D is unclear. The CDR3 is 16 residues long. In germline, CDR1 is SGHTA, CDR2 FQGNSA. V dropped 4 bases and J dropped 10 bases, with 20 bases sitting between them. The CDR3 is CASSSQAGPGGSPLHF. The CDR3 DNA reads as TGTGCCAGCAGCTCCCAGGCTGGGCCGGGTGGATCACCCCTCCACTTT.

This clonotype has a handful of counts. J is TRBJ2-7 and V is TRBV5-1, with D perhaps matching TRBD2 (7 bases). CDR1 is SGHRS and CDR2 is YFSETQ in the germline V gene. CDR3 length equals 15 residues. V gave up 4 bases and J gave up 4 bases, with 18 bases separating them. The CDR3 loop reads CASSQKGGNPYEQYF. CDR3 sequence (DNA): TGCGCCAGCAGCCAAAAGGGGGGGAACCCTTACGAGCAGTACTTC.

The gene calls are TRBV5-1 and TRBJ2-7, with 8 bases lining up with TRBD2. The V segment lost 4 bases and the J segment 3 bases; nucleotides outside the gene matches: 6. Germline CDR1 is SGHRS and CDR2 is YFSETQ. This CDR3 comprises 14 residues. The DNA for the CDR3 is TGCGCCAGCAGCCCTCGGGAGGGGGTCTACGAGCAGTACTTC. It is translated as CASSPREGVYEQYF.

The chain combines TRBV11-2 with TRBJ2-7, with 7 bases identical to TRBD1. The V gene end was trimmed by 3 bases and the J gene end by 0 bases; junction bases not matched to a gene: 8. CDR1 and CDR2 (germline): SGHAT, FQNNGV. The CDR3 loop spans 16 amino acids. The CDR3 spells CASSFQGTVTSYEQYF. The CDR3 DNA is TGTGCCAGCAGCTTTCAGGGGACAGTAACCTCCTACGAGCAGTACTTC.

This clonotype was detected many times. The chain couples TRBV18 to TRBJ1-2, with a tentative D call TRBD1 (5 bases). Germline V gives CDR1 KGHSH, CDR2 LQKENI. The CDR3 runs 12 residues. Between the trimmed V and J ends, which lost 5 bases and 8 bases, there was a span of 12 bases. The CDR3 DNA is TGTGCCAGCTCATCGGGACGTTCAGGCTACACCTTC. Its translation is CASSSGRSGYTF.

This clonotype showed up many times. The V gene is TRBV5-1, the J gene TRBJ1-1, with 8 positions matching TRBD1. The V gene's germline CDR1 is SGHRS and CDR2 YFSETQ. V was pared by 5 bases and J by 6 bases, with 3 bases of the junction left unmatched. The CDR3 sequence is 12 residues long. The CDR3 region has the DNA TGCGCCAGCAGATCGACAGGGGCTGAAGCTTTCTTT. Translated, it gives CASRSTGAEAFF.

This clonotype was counted at least ten times. V usage is TRBV6-5 and J usage is TRBJ1-2; maybe TRBD1 (6 bases). Germline CDR1 and CDR2: MNHEY and SVGAGI. The CDR3 totals 13 residues. Trimming cost V 6 bases and J 8 bases, with 16 bases left between them. In DNA form, the CDR3 reads TGTGCCAGCAGCCAGGGGTTGTCGTGGGGCTACACCTTC. It codes for CASSQGLSWGYTF.

This clonotype was recorded many times. The chain couples TRBV6-5 to TRBJ2-7, with TRBD2 matching 8 bases. The CDR3 is made up of 15 amino acids. Unmatched junction bases numbered 9, after V lost 4 bases and J lost 4 bases. The germline gives CDR1 MNHEY, CDR2 SVGAGI. This CDR3 is CASSFSGVTPYEQYF. The CDR3 DNA sequence: TGTGCCAGCAGTTTTAGCGGGGTAACCCCTTACGAGCAGTACTTC.

The sample holds many counts of this clonotype. This rearrangement joins TRBV5-1 to TRBJ1-1; no clear D. There are 14 residues in the CDR3. Trimming pared 0 bases from V and 8 bases from J, leaving 14 bases between. CDR1 and CDR2 from the germline V gene are SGHRS and YFSETQ. The CDR3 nucleotides read TGCGCCAGCAGCTTGGAATATTCGCTGGGCGAAGCTTTCTTT. This translates into CASSLEYSLGEAFF.

For this clonotype: The conserved phenylalanine or tryptophan is not found at the CDR3 terminus, so this likely reflects a read error. Because the CDR3's place on the DNA is in doubt, the DNA is left out and the CDR3 is given as listed by TCRdb. The rearrangement links TRBV11-2 to TRBJ1-1; the table's D gene call, TRBD1, was not cross checked with the DNA. The CDR3 has 12 residues if both end residues are counted. Germline lookup yields CDR1 SGHAT and CDR2 FQNNGV. CDR3: CASSFRGDEAWL.

This clonotype was observed many times. The chain combines TRBV7-3 with TRBJ2-2; D might be TRBD2 (6 bases). The V gene lost 5 bases and the J gene lost 0 bases, with 16 bases spanning the gap. CDR3 size: 17 residues. Germline CDR1 and CDR2: SGHTA and FQGTGA. The CDR3 sequence is CASSLMGGDTNTGELFF. CDR3 DNA sequence: TGTGCCAGCAGCCTCATGGGCGGGGATACGAACACCGGGGAGCTGTTTTTT.

The chain employs TRBV18 and TRBJ2-7; 9 positions match TRBD1. Germline V gene data show CDR1 as KGHSH and CDR2 as LQKENI. The CDR3 sequence is 15 residues long. The V segment lost 3 bases and the J segment 7 bases; nucleotides outside the gene matches: 10. The CDR3: CASSPADRGSVEQYF. The CDR3 coding sequence is TGTGCCAGCTCACCCGCGGACAGGGGAAGTGTGGAGCAGTACTTC. Full variable domain (rest looked up from reference TRBV18 and TRBJ2-7): NAGVMQNPRHLVRRRGQEARLRCSPMKGHSHVYWYRQLPEEGLKFMVYLQKENIIDESGMPKERFSAEFPKEGPSILRIQQVVRGDSAAYFCASSPADRGSVEQYFGPGTRLTVT.

The table lists this clonotype with many counts. The chain joins TRBV2 to TRBJ1-1; a weak D match, TRBD1 (5 bases). Trimming took off 5 bases at V and 6 bases at J, with 13 bases between the two ends. This CDR3 has 13 amino acids. The germline CDR1 and CDR2 sequences are SNHLY and FYNNEI. The CDR3 DNA reads as TGTGCCAGCAGTAGGGAGGGGAGGTCTGAAGCTTTCTTT. Its protein product is CASSREGRSEAFF.

This chain connects TRBV11-2 to TRBJ2-5; perhaps TRBD2 as D (5 bases). The germline V and J ends were trimmed by 7 bases and 1 base, with 16 bases remaining between them. The CDR3 sequence is 15 residues long. Per the germline V gene, CDR1 is SGHAT and CDR2 is FQNNGV. CDR3 DNA sequence: TGTGCCAGCAACGGGGTCCGGGGAATCCAAGAGACCCAGTACTTC. Its translation is CASNGVRGIQETQYF.

This clonotype was recorded many times. The chain employs TRBV6-1 and TRBJ1-2; D is undetermined. The CDR3 totals 11 residues. Trimming stripped 3 bases from V and 8 bases from J, with 7 bases between. Looked up from germline, CDR1 is MNHNS and CDR2 is SASEGT. The CDR3 sequence is CASSEIAGYTF. DNA for the CDR3: TGTGCCAGCAGTGAGATCGCCGGCTACACCTTC.

This clonotype has ten or more counts. The chain employs TRBV4-1 and TRBJ2-5, with TRBD1 matching over 9 bases. This CDR3 is 14 amino acids long. V trimming: 4 bases; J trimming: 4 bases; junction bases outside the gene matches: 4. CDR1 MGHRA and CDR2 YSYEKL come from the germline V gene. CDR3 coding DNA: TGCGCCAGCAGCCTCCACAGGGGGCGAGAGACCCAGTACTTC. This encodes CASSLHRGRETQYF.